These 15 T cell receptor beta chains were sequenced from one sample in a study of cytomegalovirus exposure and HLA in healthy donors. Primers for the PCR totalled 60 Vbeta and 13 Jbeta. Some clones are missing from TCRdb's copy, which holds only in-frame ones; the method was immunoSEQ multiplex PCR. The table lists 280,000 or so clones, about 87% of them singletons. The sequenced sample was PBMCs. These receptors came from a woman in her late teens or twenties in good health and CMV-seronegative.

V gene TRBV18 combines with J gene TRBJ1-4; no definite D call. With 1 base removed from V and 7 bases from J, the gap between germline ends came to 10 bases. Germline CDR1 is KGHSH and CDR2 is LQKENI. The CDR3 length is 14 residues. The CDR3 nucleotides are TGTGCCAGCTCACCACTGAGGTCGGGTGAAAAACTGTTTTTT. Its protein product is CASSPLRSGEKLFF. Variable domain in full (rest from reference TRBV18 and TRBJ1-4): NAGVMQNPRHLVRRRGQEARLRCSPMKGHSHVYWYRQLPEEGLKFMVYLQKENIIDESGMPKERFSAEFPKEGPSILRIQQVVRGDSAAYFCASSPLRSGEKLFFGSGTQLSVL.

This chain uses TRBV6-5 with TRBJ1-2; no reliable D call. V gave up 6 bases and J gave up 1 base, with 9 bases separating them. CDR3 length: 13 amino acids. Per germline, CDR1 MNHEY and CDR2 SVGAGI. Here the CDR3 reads CASRQRNNYGYTF. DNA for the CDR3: TGTGCCAGCAGACAACGAAATAACTATGGCTACACCTTC.

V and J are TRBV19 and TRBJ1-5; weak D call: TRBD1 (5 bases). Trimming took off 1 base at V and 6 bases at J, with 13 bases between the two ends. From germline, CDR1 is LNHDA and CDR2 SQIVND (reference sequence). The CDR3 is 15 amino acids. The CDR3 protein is CASSIGTSFVQPQHF. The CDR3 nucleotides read TGTGCCAGTAGTATAGGGACATCCTTTGTTCAGCCCCAGCATTTT.

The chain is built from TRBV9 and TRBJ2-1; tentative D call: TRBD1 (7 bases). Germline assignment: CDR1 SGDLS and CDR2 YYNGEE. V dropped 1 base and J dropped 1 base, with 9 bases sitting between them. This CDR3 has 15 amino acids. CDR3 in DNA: TGTGCCAGCAGCGTACAGGGGGGATCCTACAATGAGCAGTTCTTC. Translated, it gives CASSVQGGSYNEQFF.

In DNA, the CDR3 is TGTGCCAGCAGGATAAGCGGGGGGAATGAGCAGTTCTTC. Translated, it gives CASRISGGNEQFF. The chain is built from TRBV2 and TRBJ2-1; TRBD2 matches 9 bases. CDR1 is SNHLY, CDR2 FYNNEI, per germline. V dropped 6 bases and J dropped 7; count of bases not matched to a gene: 4. There are 13 residues in the CDR3. The full variable domain, its missing parts supplied by reference TRBV2 and TRBJ2-1, is EPEVTQTPSHQVTQMGQEVILRCVPISNHLYFYWYRQILGQKVEFLVSFYNNEISEKSEIFDDQFSVERPDGSNFTLKIRSTKLEDSAMYFCASRISGGNEQFFGPGTRLTVL.

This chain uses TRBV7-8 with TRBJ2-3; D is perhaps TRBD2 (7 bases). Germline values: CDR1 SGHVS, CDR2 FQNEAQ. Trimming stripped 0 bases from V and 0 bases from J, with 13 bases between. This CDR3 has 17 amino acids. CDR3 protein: CASSLAGRGPSTDTQYF. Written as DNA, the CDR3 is TGTGCCAGCAGCTTAGCGGGGCGGGGGCCTAGCACAGATACGCAGTATTTT.

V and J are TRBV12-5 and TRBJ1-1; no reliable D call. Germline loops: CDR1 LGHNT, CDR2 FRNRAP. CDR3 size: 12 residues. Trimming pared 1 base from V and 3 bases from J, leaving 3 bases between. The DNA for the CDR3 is TGTGCTAGTGGTTTGGACTACACTGAAGCTTTCTTT. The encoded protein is CASGLDYTEAFF.

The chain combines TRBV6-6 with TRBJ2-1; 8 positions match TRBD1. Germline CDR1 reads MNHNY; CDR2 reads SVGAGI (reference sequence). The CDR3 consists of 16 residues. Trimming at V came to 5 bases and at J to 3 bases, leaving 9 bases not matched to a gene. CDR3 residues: CASSNLDREDYNEQFF. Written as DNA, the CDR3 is TGTGCCAGCAGTAACCTGGACAGGGAGGACTACAATGAGCAGTTCTTC.

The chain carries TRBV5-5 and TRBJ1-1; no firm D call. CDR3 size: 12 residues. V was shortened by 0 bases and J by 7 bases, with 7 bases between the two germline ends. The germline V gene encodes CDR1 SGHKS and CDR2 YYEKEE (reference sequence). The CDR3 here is CASSLAQFEAFF. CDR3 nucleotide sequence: TGTGCCAGCAGCTTGGCACAGTTTGAAGCTTTCTTT.

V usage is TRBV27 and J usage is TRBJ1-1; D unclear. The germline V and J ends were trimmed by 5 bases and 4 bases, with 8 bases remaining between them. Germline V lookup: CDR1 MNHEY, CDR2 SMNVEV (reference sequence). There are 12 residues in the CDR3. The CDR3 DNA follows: TGTGCCAGCAGTGGGCGTAGCACTGAAGCTTTCTTT. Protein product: CASSGRSTEAFF.

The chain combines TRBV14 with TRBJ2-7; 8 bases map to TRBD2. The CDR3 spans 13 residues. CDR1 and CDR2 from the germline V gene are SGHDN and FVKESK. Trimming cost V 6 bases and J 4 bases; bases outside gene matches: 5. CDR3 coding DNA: TGTGCCAGCAGAGTGAGCGGGGGATACGAGCAGTACTTC. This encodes CASRVSGGYEQYF.

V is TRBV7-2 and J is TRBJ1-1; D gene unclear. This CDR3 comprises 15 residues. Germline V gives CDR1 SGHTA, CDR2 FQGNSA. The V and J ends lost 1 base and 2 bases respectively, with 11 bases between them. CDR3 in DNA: TGTGCCAGCAGCTTAGGGGGAGATCGTAACACTGAAGCTTTCTTT. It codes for CASSLGGDRNTEAFF.

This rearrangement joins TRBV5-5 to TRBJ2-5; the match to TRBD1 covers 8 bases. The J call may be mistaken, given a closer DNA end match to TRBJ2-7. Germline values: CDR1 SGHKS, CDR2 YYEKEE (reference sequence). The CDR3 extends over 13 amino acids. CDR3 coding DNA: TGTGCCAGCTCTGTCAGGGGGCTTTACGAGCAGTACTTC. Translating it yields CASSVRGLYEQYF.

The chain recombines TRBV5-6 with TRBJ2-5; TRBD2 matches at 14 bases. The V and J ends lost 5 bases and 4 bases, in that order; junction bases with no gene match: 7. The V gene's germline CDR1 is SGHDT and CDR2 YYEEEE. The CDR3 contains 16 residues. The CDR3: CASSRGGLAGVETQYF. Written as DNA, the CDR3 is TGTGCCAGCAGTCGGGGGGGACTAGCGGGGGTAGAGACCCAGTACTTC.

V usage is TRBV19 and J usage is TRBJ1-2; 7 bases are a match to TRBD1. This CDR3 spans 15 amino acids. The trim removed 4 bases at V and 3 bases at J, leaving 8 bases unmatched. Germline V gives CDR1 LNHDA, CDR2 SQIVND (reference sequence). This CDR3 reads CASSSQGDRYYGYTF. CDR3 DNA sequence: TGTGCCAGTAGTAGCCAGGGGGATCGATACTATGGCTACACCTTC.